The rows below give T cell receptor beta chains drawn from one sample of a study of radiation and T cells in renal cell carcinoma. TCRdb's copy holds only in-frame clones and misses some; the assay was immunoSEQ multiplex PCR. The sample has 100,000 to 150,000 clones; about 81% are singletons. The sequenced sample was blood, obtained from a patient whose treatment included radiotherapy and nephrectomy. These receptors all come from a middle-aged man with renal cell carcinoma. CDR3s include the opening cysteine and the closing phenylalanine or tryptophan. Fields, in order: D gene, V gene, J gene, clone size, CDR3 DNA, CDR3 protein. The D gene is left open where the match is weak. Size is omitted from some rows. Given values are once, few, many or a class for expanded clones.

>.|TRBV5-1|TRBJ2-7|.
TGCGCCAGCAGCACCCGGGGCCCACTCTACGAGCAGTACTTC
CASSTRGPLYEQYF
>.|TRBV30|TRBJ1-2|once
TGTGCCTGGGACCTTGGGGGACTATTTGGCTACACCTTC
CAWDLGGLFGYTF
>.|TRBV27|TRBJ2-3|once
TGTGCCAGCAGTTTAAAGGTACAGCAGGCGCAGTATTTT
CASSLKVQQAQYF
>TRBD2|TRBV7-9|TRBJ2-1|.
TGTGCCAGCAGTCGGGGACTAGCGGGAGGAGATGAGCAGTTCTTC
CASSRGLAGGDEQFF
>.|TRBV5-1|TRBJ2-2|.
TGCGCCAGCAGCTCCGGGGCAGACGCCGGGGAGCTGTTTTTT
CASSSGADAGELFF
>.|TRBV18|TRBJ2-1|.
TGTGCCAGCTCACTACAGGGTCCTTACAATGAGCAGTTCTTC
CASSLQGPYNEQFF
>.|TRBV5-1|TRBJ1-6|.
TGCGCCAGCAGCTTGGATGGAACTAATTCACCCCTCCACTTT
CASSLDGTNSPLHF
>TRBD1|TRBV18|TRBJ1-1|few
TGTGCCAGCTCACCACTGATATGGGACAGGGAGACTGAAGCTTTCTTT
CASSPLIWDRETEAFF
>.|TRBV25-1|TRBJ2-7|.
TGTGCCAGCCGACTGACTAGTGGGTCCTACGAGCAGTACTTC
CASRLTSGSYEQYF
>TRBD2|TRBV7-8|TRBJ2-7|.
TGTGCCAGCAGCGCTAGCGGGAGTTGGGCCTACGAGCAGTACTTC
CASSASGSWAYEQYF
>TRBD1|TRBV5-1|TRBJ2-3|once
TGCGCCAGCAGCTTGGGGGACAGGGCTTCGGATACGCAGTATTTT
CASSLGDRASDTQYF
>.|TRBV5-1|TRBJ1-6|.
TGCGCCAGCAGCTTGGAGGCGGCACTAGGGTCACCCCTCCACTTT
CASSLEAALGSPLHF
>.|TRBV30|TRBJ2-7|.
TGTGCCTGGAGTGTAGGTCCAGCGGTTTACGAGCAGTACTTC
CAWSVGPAVYEQYF
>.|TRBV6-5|TRBJ1-2|.
TGTGCCAGCAGTTACTCGGGGGTGACCTATGGCTACACCTTC
CASSYSGVTYGYTF
>.|TRBV6-9|TRBJ1-1|.
TGTGCCAGCGGGGAAGGACAGCACACTGAAGCTTTCTTT
CASGEGQHTEAFF
>TRBD2|TRBV11-2|TRBJ2-1|.
TGTGCCAGCAGTAGGCTTAGCGGGTCTACCTACAATGAGCAGTTCTTC
CASSRLSGSTYNEQFF
>.|TRBV5-4|TRBJ1-2|once
TGTGCCAGCAGCTCGGGGGACGGACTCTATGGCTACACCTTC
CASSSGDGLYGYTF
>.|TRBV9|TRBJ1-4|few
TGTGCCAGCAGCGTACGGGCGGCAGGGAGTGGACTGTTTTTT
CASSVRAAGSGLFF
>TRBD1|TRBV6-1|TRBJ1-2|once
TGTGCCAGCAGTGCCCCGGGACAGGGCCACTATGGCTACACCTTC
CASSAPGQGHYGYTF
>.|TRBV27|TRBJ2-4|.
TGTGCCAGCAGTTCCGCCATGAGCTCCCCGGTGCAGTACTTC
CASSSAMSSPVQYF
>.|TRBV6-6|TRBJ2-7|.
TGTGCCAGCACCCTCGGACAGAACTCCTACGAGCAGTACTTC
CASTLGQNSYEQYF
>TRBD2|TRBV4-2|TRBJ2-1|.
TGTGCCAGCAGCCGCCGGACTAGCGGGGGGTACAATGAGCAGTTCTTC
CASSRRTSGGYNEQFF
>TRBD1|TRBV2|TRBJ2-1|.
TGTGCCAGCAGTACCGACAGGGGGTCTTACAATGAGCAGTTCTTC
CASSTDRGSYNEQFF
>TRBD2|TRBV14|TRBJ2-3|.
TGTGCCAGCAGCCGTAGGGTGGGACTAGCTCCGAGTGTTATTACAGATACGCAGTATTTT
CASSRRVGLAPSVITDTQYF
>.|TRBV15|TRBJ2-2|.
TGTGCCACCAGCAGAGTAATATCGGACACCGGGGAGCTGTTTTTT
CATSRVISDTGELFF
>TRBD2|TRBV30|TRBJ2-3|.
TGTGCCTGGAGTGTATTCCTAGCGGGGGGGGGAAATACGCAGTATTTT
CAWSVFLAGGGNTQYF
>TRBD2|TRBV28|TRBJ2-1|.
TGTGCCAGCAGGCAACCGGGACTAGCGGGCTGGGGTGAGCAGTTCTTC
CASRQPGLAGWGEQFF
>.|TRBV4-1|TRBJ1-3|once
TGCGCCAGCAGCCAACGGCTTCTAGGACTCCGGGGCCGCTCTGGAAACACCATATATTTT
CASSQRLLGLRGRSGNTIYF
>.|TRBV7-2|TRBJ2-1|once
TGTGCCAGCAGGGAGGTGGGGACATCTGACAATGAGCAGTTCTTC
CASREVGTSDNEQFF
>.|TRBV2|TRBJ2-2|.
TGTGCCAGCAGTGGAGGGGCCAACACCGGGGAGCTGTTTTTT
CASSGGANTGELFF
>.|TRBV2|TRBJ1-3|.
TGTGCCAGCAGTACGGGACGCCTAAAATTCGCCATATATTTT
CASSTGRLKFAIYF
>.|TRBV7-6|TRBJ2-7|.
TGTGCCAGCAGCCCCTACGCGGGGAGCTCCTACGAGCAGTACTTC
CASSPYAGSSYEQYF
>TRBD1|TRBV7-3|TRBJ1-2|.
TGTGCCAGCAGCTCGACAGGGGGCGCCGGCGGCTACACCTTC
CASSSTGGAGGYTF
>.|TRBV27|TRBJ1-2|.
TGTGCCAGCAGTTTATCCGGAAACTATGGCTACACCTTC
CASSLSGNYGYTF
>.|TRBV15|TRBJ1-1|.
TGTGCCACCAGCAGAGACGGCCAGGTGAACACTGAAGCTTTCTTT
CATSRDGQVNTEAFF
>.|TRBV5-4|TRBJ2-1|.
TGTGCCAGCAGCTGGAAGGGACTCGAGCAGTTCTTC
CASSWKGLEQFF
>.|TRBV19|TRBJ1-1|once
TGTGCCAGTATACAATCTTGGGGGGGGAACACTGAAGCTTTCTTT
CASIQSWGGNTEAFF
>.|TRBV4-3|TRBJ1-5|.
TGCGCCAGCAGCCAACCCCCCCACAGTTCGCAGCCCCAGCATTTT
CASSQPPHSSQPQHF
>TRBD2|TRBV5-1|TRBJ2-2|.
TGCGCCAGCAGCTCGGGACTAGGCGGCACCGGGGAGCTGTTTTTT
CASSSGLGGTGELFF
>.|TRBV6-6|TRBJ1-3|.
TGTGCCAGCAGCCCTGCATACTTCATATATTTT
CASSPAYFIYF
>TRBD2|TRBV5-4|TRBJ2-2|.
TGTGCCAGCAGCAAGCCTAGCGGGACCAACACCGGGGAGCTGTTTTTT
CASSKPSGTNTGELFF
>.|TRBV6-5|TRBJ2-3|.
TGTGCCAGCAGGTCGACTAGTGAGACAGATACGCAGTATTTT
CASRSTSETDTQYF
>.|TRBV19|TRBJ1-6|.
TGTGCCAACATACAGGACACCTCCTATAATTCACCCCTCCACTTT
CANIQDTSYNSPLHF